These 19 T cell receptor beta chains share one sample of origin, sequenced in a study of breast tumors, draining lymph nodes, adjacent tissues. Via MiXCR, TCRdb re-called the multiplex PCR reads, giving one row per CDR3 protein. The data hold under 250,000 distinct CDR3 sequences, with roughly 32% observed a single time. The lymph nodes were axillary draining lymph nodes from breast cancer patients. The sequenced sample was axillary lymph node tissue. The receptors derive from a female donor with breast cancer. Some clones in this sample may be carry-over from other donors' samples.

About this clonotype: A much larger clonotype is one base distant, so this may be a read error. The rearrangement links TRBV3-1 to TRBJ2-5; 12 bases agree with TRBD2. Germline loops: CDR1 LGHDT, CDR2 YNNKEL (reference sequence). This CDR3 has 15 amino acids. The CDR3 here is CPSSQRLAGAGTQYF. The CDR3 region has the DNA TGTCCCAGCAGCCAGAGACTAGCGGGGGCCGGGACCCAGTACTTC.

Comments on this clonotype: A single base separates this from a much larger clone, so it may be a read error. The chain carries TRBV11-1 and TRBJ2-7; tentative D call: TRBD1 (5 bases). The CDR3 contains 14 residues. V was clipped by 1 base and J by 6 bases, with 13 bases between them. Germline V gene data show CDR1 as SGHAT and CDR2 as FQDESV (reference sequence). The CDR3 DNA follows: TGTGCCAGCAGCTTAGACCCAGGGCCTGGCGAGCAGTACTTC. Its translation is CASSLDPGPGEQYF.

The table lists this clonotype with a few counts. DNA for the CDR3: TGTGCCAGCAGGCGCGCACCGGGACAGGGGGATTATGGCTACACCTTC. Amino acid sequence: CASRRAPGQGDYGYTF. The chain is built from TRBV6-1 and TRBJ1-2, with 11 positions matching TRBD1. This CDR3 contains 16 residues. Trimming took 6 bases from V and 5 from J; bases not matched to a gene: 11. Germline-derived CDR1 and CDR2 are MNHNS and SASEGT.

This clonotype came up a few times. This clone may be a read error of a much larger clone one base away. The genes are TRBV7-9 and TRBJ2-3; TRBD2 might be the D (5 bases). CDR1 SEHNR and CDR2 FQNEAQ come from the germline V gene (reference sequence). This CDR3 comprises 18 residues. CDR3: CASSGRLAQPHVTHTQYF. The CDR3 DNA follows: TGTGCCAGCAGCGGACGGCTAGCCCAACCACACGTCACACATACGCAGTATTTT.

This clonotype was observed many times. The chain couples TRBV6-9 to TRBJ2-7; D may be TRBD2 (6 bases). Trimming removed 7 bases from V and 3 bases from J, with 13 bases in between. This CDR3 contains 13 residues. Germline loops: CDR1 MNHGY, CDR2 SVAAGI. The CDR3 protein is CASNRPEGYEQYF. DNA of the CDR3: TGTGCCAGCAACAGACCGGAGGGCTACGAGCAGTACTTC.

This clonotype was counted at least ten times. This chain uses TRBV7-2 with TRBJ2-7; D is unclear. The germline V gene encodes CDR1 SGHTA and CDR2 FQGNSA. The V end lost 0 bases, the J end lost 8 bases, and 5 bases lay between the germline ends. The CDR3 is 11 amino acids. CDR3: CASSLALQQYF. In nucleotides, the CDR3 is TGTGCCAGCAGCTTAGCTTTACAGCAGTACTTC.

This clonotype was recorded at least ten times. The rearrangement joins TRBV7-8 to TRBJ2-3; possible D gene TRBD1, 5 bases. Germline CDR1 and CDR2: SGHVS and FQNEAQ. V lost 1 base and J 4 bases, leaving 15 bases between the germline ends. CDR3 length equals 16 residues. The CDR3 reads CASSLDRYPRADTQYF. CDR3 in DNA: TGTGCCAGCAGCTTAGATCGCTACCCCAGGGCAGATACGCAGTATTTT.

Worth noting for this clonotype: Being one base from a much bigger clone, this may be a read error. The chain uses TRBV6-1 and TRBJ2-7; TRBD2 matches at 9 bases. V lost 5 bases, J lost 4 bases, and 6 bases stayed unmatched. Germline V gene sequence: CDR1 MNHNS, CDR2 SASEGT. The CDR3 spans 14 residues. The DNA for the CDR3 is TGTGCCAGCAGTCTTCTAGCGGGGACGTACGAGCAGTACTTC. This gives the protein CASSLLAGTYEQYF.

CDR3 region: CASSFRGGRLAGTDTQYF. The CDR3 DNA reads TGTGCCAGCAGCTTCCGCGGGGGGAGACTAGCGGGGACAGATACGCAGTATTTT. The J gene is TRBJ2-3, the V gene TRBV7-3, with 11 bases that match TRBD2. J gave up 3 bases and V 3 bases, and 11 bases lay outside the gene matches. Germline V lookup: CDR1 SGHTA, CDR2 FQGTGA. The CDR3 has 18 amino acids.

Many counts were recorded for this clonotype. This chain links TRBV19 with TRBJ2-5; D is possibly TRBD1 (6 bases). The CDR3 runs 15 residues. Germline CDR1 LNHDA, CDR2 SQIVND (reference sequence). Trimming stripped 1 base from V and 5 bases from J, with 14 bases between. CDR3 loop: CASSIGRQGIETQYF. The CDR3 nucleotides are TGTGCCAGTAGTATAGGCCGGCAGGGGATTGAGACCCAGTACTTC.

This clonotype was counted only a few times. The chain has TRBV11-2 and TRBJ2-1; tentatively, D is TRBD2 (6 bases). Germline CDR1 reads SGHAT; CDR2 reads FQNNGV. The CDR3 has 16 residues. V shed 3 bases and J shed 10 bases, with 22 bases lying between them. CDR3 protein: CASSLRIGPAGREQFF. The CDR3 DNA follows: TGTGCCAGCAGCTTGAGGATTGGACCAGCGGGTCGGGAGCAGTTCTTC.

Details on this clonotype: The junction departs from germline at one end; a sequencing error may be responsible. The genes are TRBV6-2 or TRBV6-3 and TRBJ2-7, with a weak D call TRBD1 (5 bases). The CDR3 sequence is 16 residues long. The V gene's germline CDR1 is MNHEY and CDR2 SVGEGT. The CDR3 DNA follows: TGTGCCGGCAGTTACCCCTGGACATCAGGAGCCTACGAGCAGTACTTC. This sequence encodes CAGSYPWTSGAYEQYF.

To note about this clonotype: One base away lies a much larger clone, so this may be a sequencing read error. The J gene is TRBJ2-1, the V gene TRBV7-8; TRBD2 matches at 8 bases. Germline V gene sequence: CDR1 SGHVS, CDR2 FQNEAQ. This CDR3 has 15 amino acids. Here the CDR3 reads CASRYAGTRIHEQLF. CDR3 DNA: TGTGCCAGCAGATATGCGGGGACTAGGATCCATGAGCAGCTCTTC.

The sample holds a few counts of this clonotype. CDR3 residues: CASSPGMNTEAFF. In nucleotides, the CDR3 is TGTGCCAGCAGCCCAGGGATGAACACTGAAGCTTTCTTT. The gene calls are TRBV7-3 and TRBJ1-1; the D gene is possibly TRBD1 (5 bases). Germline V lookup: CDR1 SGHTA, CDR2 FQGTGA. Trimming removed 5 bases at V and 0 bases at J, with 7 bases between. This CDR3 region has 13 residues. The whole variable domain, remainder taken from reference TRBV7-3 and TRBJ1-1, is GAGVSQTPSNKVTEKGKYVELRCDPISGHTALYWYRQSLGQGPEFLIYFQGTGAADDSGLPNDRFFAVRPEGSVSTLKIQRTERGDSAVYLCASSPGMNTEAFFGQGTRLTVV.

This clonotype was recorded many times. This chain links TRBV20-1 with TRBJ2-1; 10 bases are a match to TRBD2. V lost 0 bases and J lost 5; bases outside the gene matches: 4. The CDR3 loop spans 15 amino acids. In germline, CDR1 is DFQATT, CDR2 SNEGSKA (reference sequence). DNA for the CDR3: TGCAGTGCTAGAGACCGACTAGCGGGCGACAATGAGCAGTTCTTC. It codes for CSARDRLAGDNEQFF.

The V and J genes are TRBV5-5 and TRBJ2-5; D is perhaps TRBD2 (5 bases). CDR1 is SGHKS, CDR2 YYEKEE, per germline (reference sequence). The CDR3 has 13 amino acids. V was trimmed by 1 base and J by 4 bases, leaving 8 bases between them. The CDR3 DNA reads as TGTGCCAGCAGCTTGATGGGAGCAGAGACCCAGTACTTC. Translating it yields CASSLMGAETQYF.

This chain connects TRBV24-1 to TRBJ1-3, with 7 positions matching TRBD1. CDR1 and CDR2 from the germline V gene are KGHDR and SFDVKD. There are 18 residues in the CDR3. With 5 bases clipped from V and 7 bases from J, the junction kept 19 bases outside the gene matches. The CDR3 DNA sequence: TGTGCCACCAGTGGTTACCCAGGCCACTGCGGGACAGTGAACACCATATATTTT. It is translated as CATSGYPGHCGTVNTIYF.

This clonotype came up many times. The J gene is TRBJ2-7, the V gene TRBV18, with D uncertain. V lost 8 bases, J lost 6 bases, and 11 bases lay in between. CDR1 and CDR2 (germline): KGHSH, LQKENI. The CDR3 runs 11 residues. The CDR3 loop reads CASSLSGEQYF. The CDR3 nucleotides read TGTGCCAGCAGTTTAAGTGGCGAGCAGTACTTC.

This chain uses TRBV7-2 with TRBJ2-4; D call uncertain. The CDR3 totals 11 residues. CDR1 is SGHTA and CDR2 is FQGNSA in the germline V gene. The CDR3 nucleotides are TGTGAACCTCTAGCCAAAAACATTCAGTACTTC. Protein sequence: CEPLAKNIQYF.